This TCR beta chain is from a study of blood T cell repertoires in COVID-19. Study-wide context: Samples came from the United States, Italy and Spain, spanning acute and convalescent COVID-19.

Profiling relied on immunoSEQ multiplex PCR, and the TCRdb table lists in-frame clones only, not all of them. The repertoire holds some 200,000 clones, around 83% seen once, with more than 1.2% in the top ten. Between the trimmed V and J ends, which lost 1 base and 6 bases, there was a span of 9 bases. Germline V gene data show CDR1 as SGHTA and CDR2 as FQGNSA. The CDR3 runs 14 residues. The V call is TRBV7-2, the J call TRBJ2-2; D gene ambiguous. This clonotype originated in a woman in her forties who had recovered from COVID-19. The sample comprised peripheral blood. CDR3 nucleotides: TGTGCCAGCAGCTTAGAAGCAATCCCCGGGGAGCTGTTTTTT. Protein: CASSLEAIPGELFF.